A selection of T cell receptor beta chains follows, all from one sample in a study of shared clonotypes between healthy human individuals. Profiling relied on immunoSEQ multiplex PCR, and the TCRdb table lists in-frame clones only, not all of them. This table holds 2 million to 2.5 million clones, roughly 94% found once. The specimen was naive CD4+ T cells sorted from blood. Receptors originate from a man aged 18 to 30 in good health. Each CDR3 is given with its conserved first and last residue. The order of the fields is V gene, J gene, CDR3 protein.

TRBV6-1	TRBJ2-7	CASSDDGVGAYEQYF
TRBV5-1	TRBJ2-1	CASSSGPGRLASEQFF
TRBV29-1	TRBJ2-7	CSVEGARGSYEQYF
TRBV2	TRBJ1-4	CASSGGGTGVEKLFF
TRBV5-1	TRBJ2-1	CASSLGLGNEQFF
TRBV10-3	TRBJ2-7	CAISESTGVGEQYF
TRBV7-2	TRBJ2-7	CASSPRPGQGNYEQYF
TRBV5-1	TRBJ2-7	CATHEQYF
TRBV7-6	TRBJ2-3	CASSSRLAGPGGADTQYF
TRBV6-5	TRBJ2-7	CASSYGVLPYEQYF
TRBV5-4	TRBJ2-1	CASTHGQGPRNEQFF
TRBV6-6	TRBJ1-3	CASSYGPGANTIYF
TRBV7-6	TRBJ2-3	CASSGLASGNTDTQYF
TRBV9	TRBJ2-1	CASSGLSGINNEQFF
TRBV5-1	TRBJ2-7	CASSWGTAEQYF
TRBV27	TRBJ1-2	CASSRGQGESGYTF
TRBV6-1	TRBJ2-2	CASSVKGPGELFF
TRBV28	TRBJ2-7	CASSSPAIPSYEQYF
TRBV6-1	TRBJ1-2	CASRTGFGYTF
TRBV19	TRBJ2-7	CASSPGTGTYEQYF
TRBV2	TRBJ1-1	CASSGQGNGNTEAFF
TRBV2	TRBJ2-5	CASSDVWGLETQYF
TRBV19	TRBJ2-7	CASRKSGSSYEQYF
TRBV2	TRBJ1-3	CASSGGDASRNTIYF
TRBV11-2	TRBJ2-7	CASRPLGPASYEQYF
TRBV18	TRBJ1-1	CATVGTGEAFF